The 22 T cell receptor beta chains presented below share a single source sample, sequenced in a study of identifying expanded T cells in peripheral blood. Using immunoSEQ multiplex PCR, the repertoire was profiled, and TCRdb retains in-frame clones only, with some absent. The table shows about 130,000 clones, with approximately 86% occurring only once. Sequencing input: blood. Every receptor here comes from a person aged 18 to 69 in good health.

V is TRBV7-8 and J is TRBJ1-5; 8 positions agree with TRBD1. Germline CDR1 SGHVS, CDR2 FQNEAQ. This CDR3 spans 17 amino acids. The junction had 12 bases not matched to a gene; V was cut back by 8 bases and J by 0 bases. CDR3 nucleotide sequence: TGTGCCAGCTCAACCGGGACAGGAGCTTATAGCAATCAGCCCCAGCATTTT. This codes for CASSTGTGAYSNQPQHF.

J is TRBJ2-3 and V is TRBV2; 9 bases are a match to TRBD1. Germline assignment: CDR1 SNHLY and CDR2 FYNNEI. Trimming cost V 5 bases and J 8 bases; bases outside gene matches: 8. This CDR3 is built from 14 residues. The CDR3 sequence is CASSPGTGTVTQYF. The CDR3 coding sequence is TGTGCCAGCAGTCCCGGGACAGGGACGGTTACGCAGTATTTT.

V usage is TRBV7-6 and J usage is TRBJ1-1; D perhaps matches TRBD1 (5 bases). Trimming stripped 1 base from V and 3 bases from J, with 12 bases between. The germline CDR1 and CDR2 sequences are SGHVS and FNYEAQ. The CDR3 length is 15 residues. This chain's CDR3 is CASSLVSRADTEAFF. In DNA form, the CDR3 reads TGTGCCAGCAGCTTAGTATCCAGGGCCGACACTGAAGCTTTCTTT.

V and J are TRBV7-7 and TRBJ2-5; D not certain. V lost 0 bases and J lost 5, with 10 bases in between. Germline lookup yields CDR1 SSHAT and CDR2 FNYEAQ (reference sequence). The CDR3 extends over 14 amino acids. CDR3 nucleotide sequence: TGTGCCAGCAGCTTAGCGACCACTGGGGAGACCCAGTACTTC. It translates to CASSLATTGETQYF.

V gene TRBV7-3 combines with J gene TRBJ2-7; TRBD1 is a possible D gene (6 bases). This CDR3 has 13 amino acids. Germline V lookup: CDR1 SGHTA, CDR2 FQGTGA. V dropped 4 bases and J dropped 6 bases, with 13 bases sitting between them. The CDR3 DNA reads TGTGCCAGCAGCTCTGGCAGGGGTGGCGAGCAGTACTTC. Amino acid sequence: CASSSGRGGEQYF.

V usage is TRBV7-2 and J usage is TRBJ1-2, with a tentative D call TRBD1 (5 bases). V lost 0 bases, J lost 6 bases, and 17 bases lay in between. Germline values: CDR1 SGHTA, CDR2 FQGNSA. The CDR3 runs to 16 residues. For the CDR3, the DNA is TGTGCCAGCAGCTTAGCGAACTCGGGGGGTTATAATGGCTACACCTTC. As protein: CASSLANSGGYNGYTF.

The CDR3 coding sequence is TGTGCCAGCAGTTTCCCCGGCGCCTCCTACGAGCAGTACTTC. This codes for CASSFPGASYEQYF. The chain is built from TRBV28 and TRBJ2-7, with D unresolved. V was cut by 3 bases and J by 0 bases, with 9 bases left in between. This CDR3 region has 14 residues. The germline gives CDR1 MDHEN, CDR2 SYDVKM.

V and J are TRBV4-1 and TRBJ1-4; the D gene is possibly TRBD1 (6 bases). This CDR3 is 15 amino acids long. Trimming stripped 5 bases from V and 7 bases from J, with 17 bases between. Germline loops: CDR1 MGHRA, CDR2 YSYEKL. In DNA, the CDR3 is TGCGCCAGCAGCACTAAACAGGGCTTCCCTGAAAAACTGTTTTTT. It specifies CASSTKQGFPEKLFF.

CDR3 in DNA: TGCGCCAGCAGCTACAGTTTAACCGAGACCCAGTACTTC. Its translation is CASSYSLTETQYF. This chain joins TRBV5-1 and TRBJ2-5; D gene unclear. Per the germline V gene, CDR1 is SGHRS and CDR2 is YFSETQ. V was trimmed by 3 bases and J by 5 bases, leaving 11 bases between them. This CDR3 is 13 amino acids long.

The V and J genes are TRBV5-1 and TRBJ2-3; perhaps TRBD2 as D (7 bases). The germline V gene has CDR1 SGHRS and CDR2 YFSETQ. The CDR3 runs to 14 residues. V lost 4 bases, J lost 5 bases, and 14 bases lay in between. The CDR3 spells CASSPGGQGDTQYF. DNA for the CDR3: TGCGCCAGCAGCCCCGGGGGGCAAGGAGATACGCAGTATTTT.

The DNA of the CDR3 is TGTGCCAGCAGCCCGGACAGGGGCGTCAACGAGCAGTACTTC. This sequence encodes CASSPDRGVNEQYF. The rearrangement uses TRBV7-8 and TRBJ2-7, with 9 bases that match TRBD1. V lost 5 bases to trimming and J lost 5 bases; unmatched junction nucleotides: 7. CDR1 and CDR2 (germline): SGHVS, FQNEAQ. This CDR3 spans 14 amino acids.

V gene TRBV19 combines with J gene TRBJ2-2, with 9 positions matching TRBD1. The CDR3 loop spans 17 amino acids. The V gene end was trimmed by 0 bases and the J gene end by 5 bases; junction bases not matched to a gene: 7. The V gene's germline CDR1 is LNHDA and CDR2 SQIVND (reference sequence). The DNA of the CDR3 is TGTGCCAGTAGTATAGATCTAGGGACAGGGTGGACCGGGGAGCTGTTTTTT. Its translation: CASSIDLGTGWTGELFF.

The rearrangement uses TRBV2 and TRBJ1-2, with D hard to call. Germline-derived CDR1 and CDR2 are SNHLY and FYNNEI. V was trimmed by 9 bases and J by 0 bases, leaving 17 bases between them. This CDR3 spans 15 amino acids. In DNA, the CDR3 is TGTGCCAGAACTCTGGACCCGGCGGCTAACTATGGCTACACCTTC. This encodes CARTLDPAANYGYTF.

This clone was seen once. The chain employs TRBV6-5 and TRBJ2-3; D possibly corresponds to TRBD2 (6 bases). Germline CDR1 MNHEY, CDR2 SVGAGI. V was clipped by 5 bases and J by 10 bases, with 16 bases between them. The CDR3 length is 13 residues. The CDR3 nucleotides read TGTGCCAGCAGTGGCGAAATACGGGGGTCGCAGTATTTT. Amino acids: CASSGEIRGSQYF.

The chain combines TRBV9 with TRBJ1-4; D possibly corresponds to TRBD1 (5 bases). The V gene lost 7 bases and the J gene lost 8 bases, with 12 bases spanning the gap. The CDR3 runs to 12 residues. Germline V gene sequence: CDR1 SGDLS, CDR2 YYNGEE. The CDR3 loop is CASPHWGEKLFF. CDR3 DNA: TGTGCCAGCCCCCACTGGGGGGAAAAACTGTTTTTT. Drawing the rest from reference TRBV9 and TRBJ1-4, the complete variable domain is DSGVTQTPKHLITATGQRVTLRCSPRSGDLSVYWYQQSLDQGLQFLIQYYNGEERAKGNILERFSAQQFPDLHSELNLSSLELGDSALYFCASPHWGEKLFFGSGTQLSVL.

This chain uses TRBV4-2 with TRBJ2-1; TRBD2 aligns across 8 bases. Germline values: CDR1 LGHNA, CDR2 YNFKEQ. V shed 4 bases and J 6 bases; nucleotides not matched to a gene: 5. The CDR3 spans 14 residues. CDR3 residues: CASSRGSGVNEQFF. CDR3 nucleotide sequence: TGTGCCAGCAGCCGAGGTAGCGGGGTCAATGAGCAGTTCTTC.

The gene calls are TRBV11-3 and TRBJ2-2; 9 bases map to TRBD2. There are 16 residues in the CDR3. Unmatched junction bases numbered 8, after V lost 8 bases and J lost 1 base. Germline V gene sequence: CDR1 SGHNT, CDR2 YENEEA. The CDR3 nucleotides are TGTGCCAGCGCGATTGGCGGGAGGGAGAACACCGGGGAGCTGTTTTTT. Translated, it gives CASAIGGRENTGELFF. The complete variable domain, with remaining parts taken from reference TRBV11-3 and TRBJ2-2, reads EAGVVQSPRYKIIEKKQPVAFWCNPISGHNTLYWYLQNLGQGPELLIRYENEEAVDDSQLPKDRFSAERLKGVDSTLKIQPAELGDSAVYLCASAIGGRENTGELFFGEGSRLTVL.

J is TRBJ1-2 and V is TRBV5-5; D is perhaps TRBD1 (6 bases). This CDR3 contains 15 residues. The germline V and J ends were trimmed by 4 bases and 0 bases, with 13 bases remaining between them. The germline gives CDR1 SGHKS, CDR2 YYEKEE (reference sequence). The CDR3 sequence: CASSVQGAANYGYTF. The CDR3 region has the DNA TGTGCCAGCAGCGTACAGGGCGCAGCTAACTATGGCTACACCTTC.

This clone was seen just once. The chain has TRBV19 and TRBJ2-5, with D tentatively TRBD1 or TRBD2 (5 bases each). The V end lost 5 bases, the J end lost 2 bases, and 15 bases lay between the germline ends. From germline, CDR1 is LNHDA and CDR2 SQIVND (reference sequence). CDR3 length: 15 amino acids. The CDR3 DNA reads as TGTGCCAGTAGTCCCTATCCGGGGCCACAAGAGACCCAGTACTTC. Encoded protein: CASSPYPGPQETQYF.

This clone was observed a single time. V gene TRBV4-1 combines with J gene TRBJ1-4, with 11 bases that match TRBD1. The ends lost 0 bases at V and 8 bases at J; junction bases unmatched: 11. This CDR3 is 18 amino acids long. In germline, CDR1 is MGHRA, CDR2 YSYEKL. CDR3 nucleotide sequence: TGCGCCAGCAGCCAAGAAAGGAGTTGGACAGGGGGCAGGGAAAAACTGTTTTTT. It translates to CASSQERSWTGGREKLFF.

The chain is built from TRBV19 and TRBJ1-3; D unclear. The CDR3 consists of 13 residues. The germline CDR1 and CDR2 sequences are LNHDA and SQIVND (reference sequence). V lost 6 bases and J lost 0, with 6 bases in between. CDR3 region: CASSEYSGNTIYF. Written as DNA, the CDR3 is TGTGCCAGTAGCGAGTACTCTGGAAACACCATATATTTT.

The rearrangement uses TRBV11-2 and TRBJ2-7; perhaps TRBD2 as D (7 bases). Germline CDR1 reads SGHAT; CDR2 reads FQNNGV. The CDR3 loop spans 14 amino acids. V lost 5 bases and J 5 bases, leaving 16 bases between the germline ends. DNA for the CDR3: TGTGCCAGCAGCCGCCAAGGGGGGGGCCACGAGCAGTACTTC. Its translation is CASSRQGGGHEQYF.